This section outlines one T cell receptor (beta chain) sequence together with its context. The antigen this receptor binds is unknown. It has no much larger one-base neighbor in the sample; base qualities were not kept. The source of the sample is a study of shared clonotypes between healthy human individuals (dated by TCRdb to 2019 to 2021). Concerning the study at large: A couple of women and a few men aged 18 to 49 years were included in the cohort. For each donor, three plates each were used for CD4 naive and CD4 memory, two plates were used for CD8 naive, and one plate was used for CD8 memory. The study deeply sequenced blood TCR repertoires of about five healthy adults to estimate repertoire size and the extent of clonotype sharing between individuals. To increase sequencing depth and limit assay-specific biases, TCR repertoire library preparation and sequencing were carried out by different laboratories using diverse techniques. Each donor's leukapheresis produced roughly between about 0.85 and 10 billion PBMCs. What the study reported, not specific to this receptor: Sampling was restricted to blood, and TCR repertoires in tissues likely differ from the TCR repertoires found in blood. Approximately 5% of naive CD4, 3.5% of naive CD8, approximately 2% of memory CD4, and approximately 0.39% of memory CD8 clonotypes were shared across a few donors. Pairwise subsampling led to the expectation that sequencing depth would affect the degree of clonotype sharing among donors. Larger estimated clonotype richness was generally found for naive subsets than for memory subsets. The small number of donors limited the genetic and exposure-history diversity represented. Rarefaction of sorted-subset datasets indicated incomplete sequencing despite the large sequencing depth. Compared with non-shared clonotypes, the clonotypes found in all four sorted-subset donors had higher generation probabilities.

For the CD8 naive samples, CD45RO-negative cells were positively selected for CCR7, yielding a CD45RA+CCR7+ population from which TemRA cells were excluded. Donors were healthy HIV-negative adults with no recently reported acute infections or vaccinations. Only Caucasian adults living in Nashville, Tennessee, USA were represented among the donors. After blood collection by leukapheresis, PBMCs were isolated using Ficoll-Histopaque density gradient centrifugation and then cryopreserved in the vapor phase of liquid nitrogen. Analytical flow cytometry was used to check the purity and quantity of each magnetically sorted T cell population. Genomic DNA was isolated from each sorted fraction and quantified by UV absorbance on a Nanodrop 2000c. Using the deep immunoSEQ assay, TCR CDR3 regions were amplified from genomic DNA by multiplex PCR. For each cell subset, the extracted genomic DNA was distributed evenly across all wells of several immunoSEQ 96-well plates, and each plate served as one replicate. For sorted subsets, each replicate PCR was loaded with about 0.2 ug genomic DNA, equivalent to 25,000 to 35,000 T cell genomes. Purified libraries were quantified with a Qubit 3.0 fluorometer, sized on a Bioanalyzer 2100, and re-quantified with the KAPA Library Quantification kit. Every immunoSEQ 96-well plate was sequenced on a dedicated single-read 150-cycle Illumina NextSeq 550 flow cell. The original pipeline was this. The immunoSEQ output contained only junctional sequences without quality scores, so filtering could not match that applied to full-length reads. Sequences were annotated with PyIR, a Python wrapper for IgBLAST v1.9, using IMGT germline references to assign V/J genes and CDR3. Reads were filtered out if the reads had weak V/J assignments (E-value above 1e-6), no CDR3, stop codons, out-of-frame junctions, or ambiguous translated residues. V3J clonotypes were defined as sequences sharing the same inferred V gene, J gene, and CDR3 amino acid sequence. To compute the percentage overlap between repertoires, the number of shared unique clonotypes was divided by the size of the smaller repertoire. Three approaches were used to assess repertoire richness: RTK rarefaction, the Chao1 estimator, and Recon v2.1 estimates of unobserved clonotypes. For all TCRbeta clonotypes obtained by the gDNA method from a handful of donors, generation probabilities were computed with OLGA. Here the immuneACCESS table is served through TCRdb, limited to in-frame sequences with V and J called. Missing clones are a known gap in these copies; in checked studies unresolved V genes cover under half, and the rest lacks a known reason. V and J calls and clone size are those listed in that table; D and trimming were worked out from the DNA. The sample table shows some 800,000 clones, and roughly 92% are seen once. The ten largest clonotypes hold more than 20% of the sample.

The CDR3 goes from the cysteine to the phenylalanine over 18 residues. Only the CDR3 DNA is retained, 54 bases long and in frame from the first base. CDR1 is given as MNHEY and CDR2 as SMNVEV, both from the germline V gene (reference sequence). V is reduced by 1 base and J by 0 bases, leaving a spacing of 16 bases between them. The chain uses TRBV27 and TRBJ2-1, and perhaps TRBD2 as D gene, on 5 matching bases. The sequenced material came from naive CD8+ T cells sorted from blood. The sample's cell subset or site label is to be understood as: CD45RA+CCR7+. This TCR derives from a man aged 25-40 years in good health. The CDR3 in this case is CASSLFAHSEGSYNEQFF. The DNA reads TGTGCCAGCAGTTTATTCGCCCATAGCGAAGGCTCCTACAATGAGCAGTTCTTC.